This TCR beta chain was obtained from a study of blood T cell repertoires in COVID-19. In the study overall: Donors in the United States, Italy and Spain gave samples during acute or convalescent COVID-19.

CDR1 is MGHDK, CDR2 SYGVNS, per germline. The CDR3 sequence is 14 residues long. V was pared by 6 bases and J by 6 bases, with 14 bases between. The protocol was immunoSEQ multiplex PCR, while the TCRdb copy is restricted to in-frame clones and leaves out a portion. The repertoire holds approximately 280,000 clones, with almost 85% as singletons. This sequence was found in a man in his forties or fifties with active or convalescent COVID-19. The rearrangement joins TRBV25-1 to TRBJ2-2, with D tentatively TRBD2 (5 bases). Sequencing was done on a sample of peripheral blood. CDR3 nucleotides: TGTGCCAGCAGCGTCGCACTAGACGCCGGGGAGCTGTTTTTT. This sequence encodes CASSVALDAGELFF.